This T cell receptor beta chain was recovered during a study of blood T cell repertoires in COVID-19. Study context: Samples came from the United States, Italy and Spain, spanning acute and convalescent COVID-19. In each case, the material was cDNA or gDNA derived from T cells, B-cell-depleted T cells, or PBMCs.

How the authors handled the data: Amplified reference gene primers provided the basis for estimating nucleated cell counts. Here immunoSEQ multiplex PCR was the method, and the copy in TCRdb shows in-frame clones only, minus some. The DNA was the basis for D and trimming; V, J and clone size are from that table. The repertoire has tens of thousands of clones, about 90% of them found once; the top ten carry about 5.8%. The source is a man in his fifties or sixties with active COVID-19. The sequenced sample consisted of peripheral blood.

The DNA for the CDR3 is TGCAGCGCCGGGGTAGCGGGGGGCTACAATGAGCAGTTCTTC. It specifies CSAGVAGGYNEQFF. This sequence joins TRBV29-1 and TRBJ2-1; 10 nucleotides align to TRBD2. CDR3 length: 14 amino acids. CDR1 is SQVTM and CDR2 is ANQGSEA in the germline V gene. J was trimmed by 3 bases and V by 7 bases; bases with no gene match: 6.